This T cell receptor (beta chain) appears in the sequencing data of a study of regulatory T cells in long-lasting Graves disease. V gave up 6 bases and J gave up 3 bases; unmatched junction bases: 8. The CDR3 runs 16 residues. Regarding time point: persistent/refractory GD, antithyroid drugs over 5 years with positive TRAb. The TCR library was made from RNA that had been extracted from PBMCs in TRIzol. Library construction for TCR beta used iRepertoire HTBI primers and Arm-PCR of CDR3 regions. TCRdb independently ran MiXCR on the multiplex PCR reads; one entry per CDR3 protein. This sample has approximately 690,000 distinct CDR3 sequences; about 30% occur once, and the top ten carry 35% to 55%.

Sequenced here: peripheral blood mononuclear cells (PBMCs), sampled when the disease was refractory, from a patient treated with antithyroid drugs. The TCR comes from a female donor with Graves disease. The V call is TRBV12-3 or TRBV12-4, the J call TRBJ2-2; 9 bases are a match to TRBD1. The DNA for the CDR3 is TGTGCCAGCAGCGATTCCGGGACAGGGCACACCGGGGAGCTGTTTTTT. The encoded protein is CASSDSGTGHTGELFF.